This T cell receptor beta chain was retrieved from a study of glioma-infiltrating T cells after dendritic cell vaccination. Regarding the study as a whole: Only a small number of patients had complete blood and tumor samples. Higher pretreatment TIL content predicted longer progression-free time and survival.

For this clone: As yet, its antigen is unknown.

As to time point: after dendritic cell vaccination, including at tumor progression/relapse. Germline-derived CDR1 and CDR2 are SGDLS and YYNGEE. The length of the CDR3 is 13 residues. Trimming removed 0 bases from V and 6 bases from J, with 8 bases in between. The PCR used 60 V beta and 13 J beta primers. The data were produced by immunoSEQ multiplex PCR, yet TCRdb's version contains in-frame clones alone and is incomplete. The data hold tens of thousands of clones, with less than 90% observed a single time. The specimen was blood, collected after dendritic cell vaccination. The chain combines TRBV9 with TRBJ2-3, with TRBD2 as a possible D gene (5 bases). The source is a human donor with glioblastoma. CDR3 amino acids: CASSVAGLDTQYF. The CDR3 region has the DNA TGTGCCAGCAGCGTAGCCGGACTTGATACGCAGTATTTT. Based on the CDR3 plus reference TRBV9 and TRBJ2-3, the full variable domain is DSGVTQTPKHLITATGQRVTLRCSPRSGDLSVYWYQQSLDQGLQFLIQYYNGEERAKGNILERFSAQQFPDLHSELNLSSLELGDSALYFCASSVAGLDTQYFGPGTRLTVL.